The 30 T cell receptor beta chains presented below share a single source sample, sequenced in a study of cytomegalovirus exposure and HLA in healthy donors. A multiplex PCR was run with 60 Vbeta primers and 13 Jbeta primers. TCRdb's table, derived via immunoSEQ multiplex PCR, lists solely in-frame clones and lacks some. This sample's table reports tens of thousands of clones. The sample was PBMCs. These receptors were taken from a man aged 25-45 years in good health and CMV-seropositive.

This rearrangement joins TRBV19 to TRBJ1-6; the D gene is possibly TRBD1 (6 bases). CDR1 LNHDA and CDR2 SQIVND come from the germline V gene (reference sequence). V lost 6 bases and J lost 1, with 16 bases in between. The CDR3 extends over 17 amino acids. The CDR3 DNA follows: TGTGCCAGTAGAAGGGCGGGGGCAAGATCCTATAATTCACCCCTCCACTTT. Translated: CASRRAGARSYNSPLHF. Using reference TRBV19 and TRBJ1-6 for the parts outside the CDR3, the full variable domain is DGGITQSPKYLFRKEGQNVTLSCEQNLNHDAMYWYRQDPGQGLRLIYYSQIVNDFQKGDIAEGYSVSREKKESFPLTVTSAQKNPTAFYLCASRRAGARSYNSPLHFGNGTRLTVT.

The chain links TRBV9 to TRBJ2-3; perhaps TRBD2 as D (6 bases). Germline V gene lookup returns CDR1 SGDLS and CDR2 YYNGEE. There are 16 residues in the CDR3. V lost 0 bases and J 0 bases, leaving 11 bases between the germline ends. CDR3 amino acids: CASSVEAGPSTDTQYF. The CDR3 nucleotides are TGTGCCAGCAGCGTAGAGGCGGGACCAAGCACAGATACGCAGTATTTT.

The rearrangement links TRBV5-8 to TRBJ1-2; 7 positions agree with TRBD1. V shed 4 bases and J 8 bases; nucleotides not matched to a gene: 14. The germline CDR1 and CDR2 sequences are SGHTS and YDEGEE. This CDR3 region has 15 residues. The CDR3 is CASSPWDSHLGGYTF. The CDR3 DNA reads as TGTGCCAGCAGCCCCTGGGACAGCCACCTCGGGGGCTACACCTTC.

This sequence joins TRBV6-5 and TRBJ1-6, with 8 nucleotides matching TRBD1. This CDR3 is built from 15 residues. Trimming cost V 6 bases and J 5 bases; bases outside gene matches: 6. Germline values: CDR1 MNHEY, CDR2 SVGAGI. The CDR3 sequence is CASRPGTGDNSPLHF. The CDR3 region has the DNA TGTGCCAGCAGACCCGGGACAGGTGATAATTCACCCCTCCACTTT.

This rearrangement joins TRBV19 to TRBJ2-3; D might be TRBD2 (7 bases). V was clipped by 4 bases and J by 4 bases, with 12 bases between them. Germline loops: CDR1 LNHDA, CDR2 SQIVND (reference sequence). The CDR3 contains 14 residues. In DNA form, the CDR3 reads TGTGCCAGTAGTACCACAGGGAGGGCAGATACGCAGTATTTT. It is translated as CASSTTGRADTQYF.

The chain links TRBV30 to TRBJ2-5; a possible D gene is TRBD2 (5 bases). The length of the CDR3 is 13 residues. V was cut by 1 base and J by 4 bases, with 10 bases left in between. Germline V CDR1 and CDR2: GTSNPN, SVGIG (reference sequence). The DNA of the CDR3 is TGTGCCTGGAGTGCGGCTAGCCGAGAGACCCAGTACTTC. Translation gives CAWSAASRETQYF.

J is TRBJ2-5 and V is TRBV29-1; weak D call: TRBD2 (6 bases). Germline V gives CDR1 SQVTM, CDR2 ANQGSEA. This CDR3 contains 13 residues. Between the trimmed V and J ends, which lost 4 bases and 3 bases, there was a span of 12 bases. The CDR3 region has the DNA TGCAGCGTTGGCCCCCCGGGGGAAGAGACCCAGTACTTC. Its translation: CSVGPPGEETQYF.

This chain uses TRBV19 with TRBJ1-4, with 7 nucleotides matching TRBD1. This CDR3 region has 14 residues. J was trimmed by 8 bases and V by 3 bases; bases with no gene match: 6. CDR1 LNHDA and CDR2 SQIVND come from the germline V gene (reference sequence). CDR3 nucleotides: TGTGCCAGTAGTATCCTGACAGGGCAGGAAAAACTGTTTTTT. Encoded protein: CASSILTGQEKLFF. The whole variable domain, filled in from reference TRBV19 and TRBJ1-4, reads DGGITQSPKYLFRKEGQNVTLSCEQNLNHDAMYWYRQDPGQGLRLIYYSQIVNDFQKGDIAEGYSVSREKKESFPLTVTSAQKNPTAFYLCASSILTGQEKLFFGSGTQLSVL.

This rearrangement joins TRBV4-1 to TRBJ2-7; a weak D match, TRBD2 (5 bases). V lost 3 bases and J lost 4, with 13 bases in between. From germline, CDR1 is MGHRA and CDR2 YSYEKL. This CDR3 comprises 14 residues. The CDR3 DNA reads TGCGCCAGCAGCCATCCCGGGATCTCATACGAGCAGTACTTC. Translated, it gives CASSHPGISYEQYF.

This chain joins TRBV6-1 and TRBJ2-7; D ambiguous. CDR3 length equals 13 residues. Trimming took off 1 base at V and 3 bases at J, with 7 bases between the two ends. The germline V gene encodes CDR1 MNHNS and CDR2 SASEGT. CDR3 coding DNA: TGTGCCAGCAGTGAAGTCGGCGGCTACGAGCAGTACTTC. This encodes CASSEVGGYEQYF.

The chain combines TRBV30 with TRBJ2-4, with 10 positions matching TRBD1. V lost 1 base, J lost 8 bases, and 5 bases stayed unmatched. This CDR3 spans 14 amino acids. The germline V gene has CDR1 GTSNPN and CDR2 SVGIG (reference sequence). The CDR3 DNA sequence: TGTGCCTGGAGTGGCGGACAGGGGGTCGACATTCAGTACTTC. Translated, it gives CAWSGGQGVDIQYF.

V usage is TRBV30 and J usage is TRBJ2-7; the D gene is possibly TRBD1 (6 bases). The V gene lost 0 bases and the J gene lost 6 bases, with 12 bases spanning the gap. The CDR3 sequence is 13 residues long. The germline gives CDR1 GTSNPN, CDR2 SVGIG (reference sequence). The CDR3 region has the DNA TGTGCCTGGAGTGTAGGCAGGGGCTTCGAGCAGTACTTC. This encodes CAWSVGRGFEQYF.

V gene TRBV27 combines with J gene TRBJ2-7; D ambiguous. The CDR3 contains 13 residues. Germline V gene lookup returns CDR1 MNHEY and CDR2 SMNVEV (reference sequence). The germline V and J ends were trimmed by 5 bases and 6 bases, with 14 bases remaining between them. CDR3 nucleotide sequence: TGTGCCAGCAGTCAATCGGGTCGCTCCGAGCAGTACTTC. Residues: CASSQSGRSEQYF.

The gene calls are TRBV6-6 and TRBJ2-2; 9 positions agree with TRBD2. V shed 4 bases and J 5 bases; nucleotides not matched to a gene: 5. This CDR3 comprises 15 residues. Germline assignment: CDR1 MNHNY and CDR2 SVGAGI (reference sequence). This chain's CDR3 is CASSLAGDRTGELFF. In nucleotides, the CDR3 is TGTGCCAGCAGTTTAGCGGGAGACAGGACCGGGGAGCTGTTTTTT.

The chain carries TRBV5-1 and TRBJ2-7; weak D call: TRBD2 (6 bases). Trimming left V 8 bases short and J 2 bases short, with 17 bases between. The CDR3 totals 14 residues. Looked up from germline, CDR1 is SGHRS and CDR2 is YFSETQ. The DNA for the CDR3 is TGCGCCAGTCAGGAGGGATTCCCTGCCTACGAGCAGTACTTC. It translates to CASQEGFPAYEQYF.

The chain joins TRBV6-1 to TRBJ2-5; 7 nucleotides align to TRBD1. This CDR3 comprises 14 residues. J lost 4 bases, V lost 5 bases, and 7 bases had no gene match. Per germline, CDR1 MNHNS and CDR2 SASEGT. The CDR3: CASSRQGRGETQYF. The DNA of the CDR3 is TGTGCCAGCAGTCGACAGGGAAGGGGAGAGACCCAGTACTTC.

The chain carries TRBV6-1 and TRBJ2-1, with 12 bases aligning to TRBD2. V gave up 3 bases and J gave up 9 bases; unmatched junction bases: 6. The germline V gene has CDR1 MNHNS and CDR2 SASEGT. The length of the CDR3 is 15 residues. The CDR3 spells CASSDASGGASEQFF. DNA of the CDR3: TGTGCCAGCAGTGACGCTAGCGGGGGGGCCAGTGAGCAGTTCTTC.

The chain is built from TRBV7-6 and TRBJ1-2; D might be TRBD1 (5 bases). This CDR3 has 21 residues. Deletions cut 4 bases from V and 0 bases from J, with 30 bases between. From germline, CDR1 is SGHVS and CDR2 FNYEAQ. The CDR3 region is CASSSGGYGEDLIFANYGYTF. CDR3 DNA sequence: TGTGCCAGCAGCTCCGGGGGGTACGGGGAGGATTTAATCTTCGCTAACTATGGCTACACCTTC.

The CDR3 region has the DNA TGCAGCCTGTGGCTAGCGGGAGGGCTTGGGCAGTTCTTC. Translation: CSLWLAGGLGQFF. V gene TRBV29-1 combines with J gene TRBJ2-1; 12 bases match TRBD2. This CDR3 is 13 amino acids long. Germline V lookup: CDR1 SQVTM, CDR2 ANQGSEA. V lost 8 bases and J lost 12; bases outside the gene matches: 11.

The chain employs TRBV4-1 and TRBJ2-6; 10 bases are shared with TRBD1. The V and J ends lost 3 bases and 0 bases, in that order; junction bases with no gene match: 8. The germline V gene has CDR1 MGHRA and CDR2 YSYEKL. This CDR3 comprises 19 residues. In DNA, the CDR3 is TGCGCCAGCAGCCATCTCCGGGACAGGGGATTCTCTGGGGCCAACGTCCTGACTTTC. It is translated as CASSHLRDRGFSGANVLTF.

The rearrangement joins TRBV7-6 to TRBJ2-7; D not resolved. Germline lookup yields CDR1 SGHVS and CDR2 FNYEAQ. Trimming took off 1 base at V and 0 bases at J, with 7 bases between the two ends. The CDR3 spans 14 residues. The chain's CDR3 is CASSLEPDSYEQYF. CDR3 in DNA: TGTGCCAGCAGCTTAGAGCCCGACTCCTACGAGCAGTACTTC.

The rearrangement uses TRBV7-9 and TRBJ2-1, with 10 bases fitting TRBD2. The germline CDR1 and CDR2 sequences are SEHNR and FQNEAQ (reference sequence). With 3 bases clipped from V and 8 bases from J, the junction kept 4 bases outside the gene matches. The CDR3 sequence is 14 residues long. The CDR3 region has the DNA TGTGCCAGCAGCTTGGGGACTAGCGCGGATGAGCAGTTCTTC. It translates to CASSLGTSADEQFF.

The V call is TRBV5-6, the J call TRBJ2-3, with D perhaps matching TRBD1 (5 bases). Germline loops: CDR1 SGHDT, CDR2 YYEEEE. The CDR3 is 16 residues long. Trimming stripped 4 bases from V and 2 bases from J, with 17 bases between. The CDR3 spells CASSPTARYLTDTQYF. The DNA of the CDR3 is TGTGCCAGCAGCCCGACAGCCCGCTATCTCACAGATACGCAGTATTTT. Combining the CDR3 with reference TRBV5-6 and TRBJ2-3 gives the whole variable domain DAGVTQSPTHLIKTRGQQVTLRCSPKSGHDTVSWYQQALGQGPQFIFQYYEEEERQRGNFPDRFSGHQFPNYSSELNVNALLLGDSALYLCASSPTARYLTDTQYFGPGTRLTVL.

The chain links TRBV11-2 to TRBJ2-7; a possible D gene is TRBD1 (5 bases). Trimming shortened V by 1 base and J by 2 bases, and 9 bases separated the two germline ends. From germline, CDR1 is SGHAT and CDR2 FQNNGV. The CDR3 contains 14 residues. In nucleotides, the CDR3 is TGTGCCAGCAGCTTAGTCAGGACACCCTACGAGCAGTACTTC. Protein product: CASSLVRTPYEQYF.

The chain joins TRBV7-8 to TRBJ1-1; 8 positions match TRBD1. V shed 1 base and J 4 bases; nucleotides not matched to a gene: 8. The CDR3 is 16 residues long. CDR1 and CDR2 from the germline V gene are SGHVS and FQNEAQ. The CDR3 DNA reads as TGTGCCAGCAGCTTAGGGCTCCAGGGGGCTGGCACTGAAGCTTTCTTT. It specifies CASSLGLQGAGTEAFF.

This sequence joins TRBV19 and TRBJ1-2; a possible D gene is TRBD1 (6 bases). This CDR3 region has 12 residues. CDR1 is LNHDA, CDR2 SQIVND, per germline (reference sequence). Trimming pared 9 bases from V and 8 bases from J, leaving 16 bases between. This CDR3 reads CASLQGVHGYTF. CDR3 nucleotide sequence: TGTGCCAGCCTACAGGGTGTTCACGGCTACACCTTC. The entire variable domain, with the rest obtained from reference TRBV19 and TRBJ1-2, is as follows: DGGITQSPKYLFRKEGQNVTLSCEQNLNHDAMYWYRQDPGQGLRLIYYSQIVNDFQKGDIAEGYSVSREKKESFPLTVTSAQKNPTAFYLCASLQGVHGYTFGSGTRLTVV.

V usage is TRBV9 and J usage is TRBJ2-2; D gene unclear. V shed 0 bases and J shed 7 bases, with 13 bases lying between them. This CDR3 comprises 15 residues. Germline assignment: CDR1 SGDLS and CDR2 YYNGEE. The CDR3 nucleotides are TGTGCCAGCAGCGTAGAAGGCCTACCGGGCGGGGAGCTGTTTTTT. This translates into CASSVEGLPGGELFF.

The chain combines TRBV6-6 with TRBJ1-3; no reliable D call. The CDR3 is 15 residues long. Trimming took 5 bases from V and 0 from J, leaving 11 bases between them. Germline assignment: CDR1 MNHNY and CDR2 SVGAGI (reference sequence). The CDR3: CASSPDYVSGNTIYF. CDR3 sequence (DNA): TGTGCCAGCAGTCCAGATTACGTCTCTGGAAACACCATATATTTT.

Here the CDR3 reads CASSFGQGALSNEKLFF. The CDR3 nucleotides are TGTGCCAGCAGCTTCGGACAGGGGGCTCTGTCTAATGAAAAACTGTTTTTT. The chain combines TRBV7-9 with TRBJ1-4, with TRBD1 matching over 11 bases. Germline CDR1 is SEHNR and CDR2 is FQNEAQ (reference sequence). The ends lost 3 bases at V and 3 bases at J; junction bases unmatched: 6. The CDR3 totals 17 residues.

The CDR3 region is CASSSSGRAGETQYF. CDR3 nucleotide sequence: TGTGCCAGTAGTTCAAGCGGGAGGGCCGGGGAGACCCAGTACTTC. The rearrangement uses TRBV19 and TRBJ2-5; TRBD2 matches 10 bases. The CDR3 is made up of 15 amino acids. Germline V lookup: CDR1 LNHDA, CDR2 SQIVND (reference sequence). Unmatched junction bases numbered 8, after V lost 5 bases and J lost 5 bases.